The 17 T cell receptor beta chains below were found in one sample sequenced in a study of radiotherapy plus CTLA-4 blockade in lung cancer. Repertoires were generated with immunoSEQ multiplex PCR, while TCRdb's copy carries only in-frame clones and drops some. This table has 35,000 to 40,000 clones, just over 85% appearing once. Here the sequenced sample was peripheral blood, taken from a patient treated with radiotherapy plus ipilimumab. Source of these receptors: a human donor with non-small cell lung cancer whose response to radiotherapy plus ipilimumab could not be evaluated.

In DNA, the CDR3 is TGTGCCAGCAGCAGTGGGGGGACAGGCATCCAAGAGACCCAGTACTTC. Its protein is CASSSGGTGIQETQYF. V is TRBV11-2 and J is TRBJ2-5; 8 positions agree with TRBD1. The CDR3 length is 16 residues. V lost 5 bases and J lost 1; bases outside the gene matches: 9. Looked up from germline, CDR1 is SGHAT and CDR2 is FQNNGV.

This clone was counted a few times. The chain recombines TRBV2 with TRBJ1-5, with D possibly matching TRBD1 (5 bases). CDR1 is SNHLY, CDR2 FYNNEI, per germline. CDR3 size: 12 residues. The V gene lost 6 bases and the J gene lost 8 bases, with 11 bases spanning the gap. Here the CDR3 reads CASSRGAEPQHF. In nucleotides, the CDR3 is TGTGCCAGCAGCCGTGGGGCTGAGCCCCAGCATTTT.

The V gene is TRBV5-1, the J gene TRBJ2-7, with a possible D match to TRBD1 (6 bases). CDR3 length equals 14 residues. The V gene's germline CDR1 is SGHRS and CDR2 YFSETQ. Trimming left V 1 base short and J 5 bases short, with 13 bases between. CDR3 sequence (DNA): TGCGCCAGCAGCTTGTCAGGGGTGGGTGACGAGCAGTACTTC. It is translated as CASSLSGVGDEQYF.

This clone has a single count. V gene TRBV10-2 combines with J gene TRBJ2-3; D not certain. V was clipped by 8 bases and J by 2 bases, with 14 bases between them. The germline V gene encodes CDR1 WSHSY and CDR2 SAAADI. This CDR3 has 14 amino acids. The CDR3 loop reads CASSLEYHTDTQYF. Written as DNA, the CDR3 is TGCGCCAGCTCCTTGGAGTACCACACAGATACGCAGTATTTT.

CDR3 sequence (DNA): TGTGCCAGCAGCCCAGGAGGGACTGCCTACGAGCAGTACTTC. This translates into CASSPGGTAYEQYF. This chain connects TRBV7-9 to TRBJ2-7; a possible D gene is TRBD2 (6 bases). Germline V CDR1 and CDR2: SEHNR, FQNEAQ (reference sequence). With 5 bases removed from V and 2 bases from J, the gap between germline ends came to 13 bases. The CDR3 has 14 residues.

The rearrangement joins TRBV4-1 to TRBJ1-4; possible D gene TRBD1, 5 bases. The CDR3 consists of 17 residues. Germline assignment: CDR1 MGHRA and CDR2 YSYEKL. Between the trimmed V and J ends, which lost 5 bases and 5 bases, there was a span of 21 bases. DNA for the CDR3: TGCGCCAGCAGCTCCCGGGCCCTAGGGGCGCCGAATGAAAAACTGTTTTTT. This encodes CASSSRALGAPNEKLFF.

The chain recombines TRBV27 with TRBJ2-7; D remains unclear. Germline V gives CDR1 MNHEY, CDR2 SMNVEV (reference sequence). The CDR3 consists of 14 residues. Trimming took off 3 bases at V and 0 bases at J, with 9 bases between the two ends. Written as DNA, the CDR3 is TGTGCCAGCAGTTTGGGTGCGGTCTCCTACGAGCAGTACTTC. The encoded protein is CASSLGAVSYEQYF.

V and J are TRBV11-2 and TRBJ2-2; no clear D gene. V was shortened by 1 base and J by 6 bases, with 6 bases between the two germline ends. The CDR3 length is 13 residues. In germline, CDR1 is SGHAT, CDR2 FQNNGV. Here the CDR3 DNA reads TGTGCCAGCAGCTTAGGTCCCGCCGGGGAGCTGTTTTTT. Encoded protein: CASSLGPAGELFF.

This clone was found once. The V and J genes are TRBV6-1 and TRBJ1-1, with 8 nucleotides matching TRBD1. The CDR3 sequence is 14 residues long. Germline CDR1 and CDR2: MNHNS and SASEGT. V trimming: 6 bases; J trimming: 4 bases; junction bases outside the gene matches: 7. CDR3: CASRNTGGVTEAFF. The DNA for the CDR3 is TGTGCCAGCAGAAATACAGGGGGAGTCACTGAAGCTTTCTTT.

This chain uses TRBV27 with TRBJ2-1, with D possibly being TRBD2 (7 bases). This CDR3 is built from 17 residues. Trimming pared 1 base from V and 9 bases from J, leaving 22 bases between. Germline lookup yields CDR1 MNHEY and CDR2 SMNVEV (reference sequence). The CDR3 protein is CASSLLRVDSGVGEQFF. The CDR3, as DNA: TGTGCCAGCAGTTTATTAAGGGTGGACAGCGGGGTCGGTGAGCAGTTCTTC.

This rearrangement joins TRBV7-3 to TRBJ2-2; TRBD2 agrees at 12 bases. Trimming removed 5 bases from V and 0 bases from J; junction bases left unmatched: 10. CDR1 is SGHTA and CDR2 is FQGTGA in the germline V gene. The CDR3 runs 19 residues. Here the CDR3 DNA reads TGTGCCAGCAGCCCATGGACTAGCGGGGTATTTTCGAACACCGGGGAGCTGTTTTTT. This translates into CASSPWTSGVFSNTGELFF.

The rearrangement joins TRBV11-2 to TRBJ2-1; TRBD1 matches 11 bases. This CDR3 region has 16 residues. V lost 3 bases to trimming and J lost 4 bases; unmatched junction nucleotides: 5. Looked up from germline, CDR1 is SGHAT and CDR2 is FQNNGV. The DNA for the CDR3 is TGTGCCAGCAGCTTGCCCGGGACAGGGGGATACAATGAGCAGTTCTTC. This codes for CASSLPGTGGYNEQFF.

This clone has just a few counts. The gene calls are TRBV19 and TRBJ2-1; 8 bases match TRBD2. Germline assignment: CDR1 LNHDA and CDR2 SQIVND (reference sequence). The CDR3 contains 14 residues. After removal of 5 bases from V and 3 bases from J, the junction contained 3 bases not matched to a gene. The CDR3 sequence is CASSPLADYNEQFF. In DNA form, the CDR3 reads TGTGCCAGTAGTCCACTAGCGGACTACAATGAGCAGTTCTTC.

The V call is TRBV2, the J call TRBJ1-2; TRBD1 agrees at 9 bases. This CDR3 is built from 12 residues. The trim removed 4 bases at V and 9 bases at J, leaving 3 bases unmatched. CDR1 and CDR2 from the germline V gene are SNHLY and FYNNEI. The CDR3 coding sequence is TGTGCCAGCAGTGCGGGACAGGGTCGCTACACCTTC. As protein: CASSAGQGRYTF. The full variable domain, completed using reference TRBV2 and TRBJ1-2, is EPEVTQTPSHQVTQMGQEVILRCVPISNHLYFYWYRQILGQKVEFLVSFYNNEISEKSEIFDDQFSVERPDGSNFTLKIRSTKLEDSAMYFCASSAGQGRYTFGSGTRLTVV.

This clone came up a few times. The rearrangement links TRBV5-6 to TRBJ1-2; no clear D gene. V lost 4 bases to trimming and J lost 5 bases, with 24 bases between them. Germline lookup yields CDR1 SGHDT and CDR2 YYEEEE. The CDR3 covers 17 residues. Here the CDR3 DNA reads TGTGCCAGCAGCCCGGCGGGTGGTGATATCCTTGCTTATGGCTACACCTTC. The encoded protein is CASSPAGGDILAYGYTF.

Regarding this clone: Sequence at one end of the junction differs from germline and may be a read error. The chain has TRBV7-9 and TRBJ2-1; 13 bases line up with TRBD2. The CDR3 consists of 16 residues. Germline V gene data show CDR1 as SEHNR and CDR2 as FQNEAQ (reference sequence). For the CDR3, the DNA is TGTGCCAGCAGCTCGGGACTAGCGGGAATGTACAATGGGCAGTTCTTC. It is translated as CASSSGLAGMYNGQFF.

CDR3 residues: CASRRGLAGADETQYF. In nucleotides, the CDR3 is TGTGCCAGCAGACGGGGACTAGCGGGAGCAGATGAGACCCAGTACTTC. The chain carries TRBV21-1 and TRBJ2-5; whether TRBD2, the table's D call, matches the DNA was not checked. TRBV21-1 is a pseudogene locus. The length of the CDR3 is 16 residues.